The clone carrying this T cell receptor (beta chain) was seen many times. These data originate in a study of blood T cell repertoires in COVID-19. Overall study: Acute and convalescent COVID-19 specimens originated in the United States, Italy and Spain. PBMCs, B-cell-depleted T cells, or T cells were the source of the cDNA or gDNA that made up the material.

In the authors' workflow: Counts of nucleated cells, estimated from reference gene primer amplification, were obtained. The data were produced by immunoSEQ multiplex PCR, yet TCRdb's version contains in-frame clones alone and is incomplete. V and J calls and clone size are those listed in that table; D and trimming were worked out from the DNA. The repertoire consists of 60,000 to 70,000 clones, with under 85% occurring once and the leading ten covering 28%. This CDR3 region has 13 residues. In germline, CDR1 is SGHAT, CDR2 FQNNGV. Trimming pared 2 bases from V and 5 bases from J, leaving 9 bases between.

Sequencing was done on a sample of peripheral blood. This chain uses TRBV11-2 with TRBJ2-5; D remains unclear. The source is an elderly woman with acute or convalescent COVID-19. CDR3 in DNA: TGTGCCAGCAGCTTATGGTCGAGGGAGACCCAGTACTTC. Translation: CASSLWSRETQYF.